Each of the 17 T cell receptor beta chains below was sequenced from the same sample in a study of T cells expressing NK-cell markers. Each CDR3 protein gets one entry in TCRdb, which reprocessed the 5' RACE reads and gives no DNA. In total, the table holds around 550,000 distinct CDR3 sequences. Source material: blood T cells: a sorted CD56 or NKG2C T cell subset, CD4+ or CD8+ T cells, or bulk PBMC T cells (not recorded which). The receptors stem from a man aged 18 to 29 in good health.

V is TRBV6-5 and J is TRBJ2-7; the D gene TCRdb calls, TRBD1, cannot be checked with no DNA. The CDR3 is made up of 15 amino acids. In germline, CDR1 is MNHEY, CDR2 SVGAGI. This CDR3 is CASSYASTRTGRKYF.

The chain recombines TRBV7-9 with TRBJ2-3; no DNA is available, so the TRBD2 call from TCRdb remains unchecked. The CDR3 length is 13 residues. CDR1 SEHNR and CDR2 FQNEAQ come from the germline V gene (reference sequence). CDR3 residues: CASRRTSADTQYF.

The CDR3 loop is CASSARGPGDNEQFF. The chain is built from TRBV25-1 and TRBJ2-1; with no DNA, the TCRdb D assignment of TRBD2 cannot be verified. Germline CDR1 reads MGHDK; CDR2 reads SYGVNS. CDR3 length: 15 residues.

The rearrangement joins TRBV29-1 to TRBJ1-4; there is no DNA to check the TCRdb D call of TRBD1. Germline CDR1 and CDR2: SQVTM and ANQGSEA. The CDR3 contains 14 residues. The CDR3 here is CSVVGTGRYEKLFF.

The CDR3 sequence is CSARTTGRLSGNTIYF. The chain recombines TRBV20-1 with TRBJ1-3; no DNA is available, so the TRBD1 call from TCRdb remains unchecked. The germline gives CDR1 DFQATT, CDR2 SNEGSKA (reference sequence). This CDR3 region has 16 residues.

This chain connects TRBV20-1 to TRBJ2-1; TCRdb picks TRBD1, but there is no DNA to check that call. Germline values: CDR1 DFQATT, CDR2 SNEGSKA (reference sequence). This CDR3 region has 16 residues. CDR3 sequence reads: CSATGSGGVVGDEQFF.

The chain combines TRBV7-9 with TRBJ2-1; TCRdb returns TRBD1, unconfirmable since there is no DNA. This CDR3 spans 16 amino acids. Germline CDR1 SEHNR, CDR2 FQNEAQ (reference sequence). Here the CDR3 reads CASSPPVGYAYNEQFF.

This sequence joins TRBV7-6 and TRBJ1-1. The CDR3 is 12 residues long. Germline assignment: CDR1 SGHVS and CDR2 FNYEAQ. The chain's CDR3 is CASSLQGAEAFF.

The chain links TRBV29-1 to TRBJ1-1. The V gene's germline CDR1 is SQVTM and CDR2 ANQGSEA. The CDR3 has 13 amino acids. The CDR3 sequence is CSVLGGKNTEAFF.

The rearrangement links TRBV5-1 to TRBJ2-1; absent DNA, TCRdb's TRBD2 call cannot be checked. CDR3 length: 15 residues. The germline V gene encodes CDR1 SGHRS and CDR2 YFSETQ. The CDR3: CASSSGTSIRNEQFF.

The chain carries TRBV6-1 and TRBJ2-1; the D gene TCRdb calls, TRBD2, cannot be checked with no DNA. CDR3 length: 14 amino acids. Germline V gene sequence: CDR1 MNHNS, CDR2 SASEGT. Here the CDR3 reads CASRIVSAGNEQFF.

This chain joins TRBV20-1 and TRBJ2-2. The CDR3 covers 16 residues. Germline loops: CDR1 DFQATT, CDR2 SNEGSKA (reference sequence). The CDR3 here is CSARDNKGTLGGELFF.

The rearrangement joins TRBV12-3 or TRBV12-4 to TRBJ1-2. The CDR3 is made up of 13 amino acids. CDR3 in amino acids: CASSFDPSYGYTF.

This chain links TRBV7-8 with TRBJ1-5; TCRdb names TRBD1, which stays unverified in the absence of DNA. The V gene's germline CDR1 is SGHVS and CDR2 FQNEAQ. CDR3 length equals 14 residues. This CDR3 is CASSLGQGNWPQHF.

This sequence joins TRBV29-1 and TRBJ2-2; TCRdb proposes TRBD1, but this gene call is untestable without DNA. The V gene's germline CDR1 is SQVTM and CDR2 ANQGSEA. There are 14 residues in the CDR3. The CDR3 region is CSVRRQGDTGELFF.

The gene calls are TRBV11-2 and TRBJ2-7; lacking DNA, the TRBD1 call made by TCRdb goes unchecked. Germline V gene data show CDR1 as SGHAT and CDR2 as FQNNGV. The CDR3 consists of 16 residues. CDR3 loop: CASRTIRGPSSYEQYF. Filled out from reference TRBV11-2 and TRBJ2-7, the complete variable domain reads EAGVAQSPRYKIIEKRQSVAFWCNPISGHATLYWYQQILGQGPKLLIQFQNNGVVDDSQLPKDRFSAERLKGVDSTLKIQPAKLEDSAVYLCASRTIRGPSSYEQYFGPGTRLTVT.

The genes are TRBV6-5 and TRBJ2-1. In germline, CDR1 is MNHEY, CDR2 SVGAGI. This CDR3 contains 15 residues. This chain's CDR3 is CASSYSPSGVNEQFF.